The T cell receptor beta chain under discussion was sequenced for a study of early T cells in non-severe SARS-CoV-2 infection. In the study overall: Investigators sequenced bulk RNA drawn from unsorted whole blood, and chains remained unpaired.

Each CDR3 protein is one row after TCRdb ran MiXCR on the 5' RACE reads. The sample lists 50,000 or so distinct CDR3 sequences, around 5.6% seen once, with 4.5% in the top ten. This clonotype occurred many times. The sequenced material came from whole blood. The receptor was derived from an adult who was a healthcare worker with PCR-confirmed SARS-CoV-2 infection or an uninfected control (not recorded which).

The CDR3 is CASSLDQPGQGDSPLHF. CDR3 in DNA: TGCGCCAGCAGCCTTGATCAACCGGGACAGGGAGATTCACCCCTCCACTTT. The chain has TRBV5-1 and TRBJ1-6; 9 bases are a match to TRBD1. V lost 4 bases to trimming and J lost 8 bases; unmatched junction nucleotides: 13. Germline values: CDR1 SGHRS, CDR2 YFSETQ. The length of the CDR3 is 17 residues.